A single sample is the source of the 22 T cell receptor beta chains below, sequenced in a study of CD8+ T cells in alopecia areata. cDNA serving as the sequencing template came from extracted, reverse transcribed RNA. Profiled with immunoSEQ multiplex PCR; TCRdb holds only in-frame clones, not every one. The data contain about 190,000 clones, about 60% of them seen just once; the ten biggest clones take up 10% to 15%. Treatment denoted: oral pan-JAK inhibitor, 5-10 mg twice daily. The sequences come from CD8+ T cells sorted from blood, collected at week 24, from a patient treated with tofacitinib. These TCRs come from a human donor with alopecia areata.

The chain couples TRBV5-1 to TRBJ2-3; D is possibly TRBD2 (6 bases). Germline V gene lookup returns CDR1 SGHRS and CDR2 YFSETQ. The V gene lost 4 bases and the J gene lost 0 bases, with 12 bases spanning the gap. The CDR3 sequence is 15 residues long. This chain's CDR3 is CASSPRGPSTDTQYF. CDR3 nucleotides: TGCGCCAGCAGCCCGCGGGGCCCTAGCACAGATACGCAGTATTTT.

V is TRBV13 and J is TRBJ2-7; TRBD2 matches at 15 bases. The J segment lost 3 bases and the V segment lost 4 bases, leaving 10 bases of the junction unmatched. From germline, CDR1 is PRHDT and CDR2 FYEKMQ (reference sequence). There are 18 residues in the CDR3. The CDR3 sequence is CASSSRTSGGAEGYEQYF. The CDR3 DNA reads TGTGCCAGCAGCTCCCGGACTAGCGGGGGGGCTGAAGGCTACGAGCAGTACTTC.

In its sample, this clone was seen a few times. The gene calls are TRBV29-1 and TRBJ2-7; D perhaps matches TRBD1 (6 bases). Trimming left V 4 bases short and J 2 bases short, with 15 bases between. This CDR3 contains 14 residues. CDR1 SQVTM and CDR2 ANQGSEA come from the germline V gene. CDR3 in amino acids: CSVARAGDTYEQYF. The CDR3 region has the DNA TGCAGCGTTGCCCGAGCTGGGGACACCTACGAGCAGTACTTC.

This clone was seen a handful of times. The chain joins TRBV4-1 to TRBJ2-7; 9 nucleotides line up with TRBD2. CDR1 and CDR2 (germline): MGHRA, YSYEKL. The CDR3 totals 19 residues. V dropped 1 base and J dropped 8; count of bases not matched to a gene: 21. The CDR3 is CASSQVILMAGGLYRKQYF. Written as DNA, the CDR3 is TGCGCCAGCAGCCAAGTTATTCTAATGGCGGGGGGGCTTTACCGAAAGCAGTACTTC.

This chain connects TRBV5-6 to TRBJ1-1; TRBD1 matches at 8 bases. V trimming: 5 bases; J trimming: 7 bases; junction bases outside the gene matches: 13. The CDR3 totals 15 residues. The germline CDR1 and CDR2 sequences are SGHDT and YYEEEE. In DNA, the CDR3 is TGTGCCAGCAGTACGACGGACAGGGCAAATTTTGAAGCTTTCTTT. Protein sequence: CASSTTDRANFEAFF.

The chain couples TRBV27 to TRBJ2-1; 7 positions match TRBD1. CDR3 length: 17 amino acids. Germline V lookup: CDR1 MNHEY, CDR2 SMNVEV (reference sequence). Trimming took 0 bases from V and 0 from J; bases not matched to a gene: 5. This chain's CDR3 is CASSLSEGAYSYNEQFF. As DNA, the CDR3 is TGTGCCAGCAGTTTATCAGAGGGGGCCTACTCCTACAATGAGCAGTTCTTC.

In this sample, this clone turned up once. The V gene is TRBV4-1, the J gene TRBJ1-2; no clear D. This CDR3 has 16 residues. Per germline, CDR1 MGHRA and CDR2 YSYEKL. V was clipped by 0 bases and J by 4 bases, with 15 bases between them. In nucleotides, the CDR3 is TGCGCCAGCAGCCAAGAAACCCCGGGCCCCATCTATGGCTACACCTTC. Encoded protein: CASSQETPGPIYGYTF.

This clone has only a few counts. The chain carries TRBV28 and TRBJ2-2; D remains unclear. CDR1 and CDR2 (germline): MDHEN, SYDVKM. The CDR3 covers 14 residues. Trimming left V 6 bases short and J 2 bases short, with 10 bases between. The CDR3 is CASSLRQNTGELFF. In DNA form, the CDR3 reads TGTGCCAGCAGCCTGAGGCAAAACACCGGGGAGCTGTTTTTT.

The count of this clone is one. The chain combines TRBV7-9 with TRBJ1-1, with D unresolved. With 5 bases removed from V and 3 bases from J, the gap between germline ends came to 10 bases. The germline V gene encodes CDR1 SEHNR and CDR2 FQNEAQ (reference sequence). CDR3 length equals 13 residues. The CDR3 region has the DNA TGTGCCAGCAGCCCCCCCGGGGACACTGAAGCTTTCTTT. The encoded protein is CASSPPGDTEAFF.

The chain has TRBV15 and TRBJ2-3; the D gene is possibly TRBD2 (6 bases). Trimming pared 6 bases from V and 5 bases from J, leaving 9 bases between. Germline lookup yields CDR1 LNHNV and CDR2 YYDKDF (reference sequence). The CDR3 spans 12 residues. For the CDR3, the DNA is TGTGCCACCAGGGGGACTGGAGATACGCAGTATTTT. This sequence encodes CATRGTGDTQYF. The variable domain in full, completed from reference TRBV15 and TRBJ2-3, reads DAMVIQNPRYQVTQFGKPVTLSCSQTLNHNVMYWYQQKSSQAPKLLFHYYDKDFNNEADTPDNFQSRRPNTSFCFLDIRSPGLGDTAMYLCATRGTGDTQYFGPGTRLTVL.

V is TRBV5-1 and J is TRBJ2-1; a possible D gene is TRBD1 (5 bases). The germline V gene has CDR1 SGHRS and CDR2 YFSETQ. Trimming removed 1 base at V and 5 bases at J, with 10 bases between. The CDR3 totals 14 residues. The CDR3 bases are TGCGCCAGCAGCTTGAGTAGGGGAAACAATGAGCAGTTCTTC. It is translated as CASSLSRGNNEQFF.

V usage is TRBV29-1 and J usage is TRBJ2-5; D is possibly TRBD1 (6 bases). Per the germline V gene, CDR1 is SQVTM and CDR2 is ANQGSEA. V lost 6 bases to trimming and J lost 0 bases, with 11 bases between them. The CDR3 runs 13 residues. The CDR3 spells CSVTQGNQETQYF. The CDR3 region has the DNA TGCAGCGTCACGCAGGGGAACCAAGAGACCCAGTACTTC.

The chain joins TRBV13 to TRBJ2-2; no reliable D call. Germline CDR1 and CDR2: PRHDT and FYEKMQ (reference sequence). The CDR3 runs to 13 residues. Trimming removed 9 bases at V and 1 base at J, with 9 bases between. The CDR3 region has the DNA TGTGCCAGTCGCAGAGGGAACACCGGGGAGCTGTTTTTT. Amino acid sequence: CASRRGNTGELFF.

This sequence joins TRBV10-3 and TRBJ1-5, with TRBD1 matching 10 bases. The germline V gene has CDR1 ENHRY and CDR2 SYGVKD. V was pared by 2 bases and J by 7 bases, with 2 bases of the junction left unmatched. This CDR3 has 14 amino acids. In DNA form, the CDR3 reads TGTGCCATCAGTGAGGGACAGGGGGGGCAGCCCCAGCATTTT. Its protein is CAISEGQGGQPQHF.

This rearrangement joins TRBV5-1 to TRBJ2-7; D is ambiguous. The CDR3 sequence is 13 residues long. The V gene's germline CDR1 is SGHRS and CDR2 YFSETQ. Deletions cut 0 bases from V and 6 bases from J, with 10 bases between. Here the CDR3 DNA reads TGCGCCAGCAGCTTGGATGTCGAGCTCGAGCAGTACTTC. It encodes CASSLDVELEQYF.

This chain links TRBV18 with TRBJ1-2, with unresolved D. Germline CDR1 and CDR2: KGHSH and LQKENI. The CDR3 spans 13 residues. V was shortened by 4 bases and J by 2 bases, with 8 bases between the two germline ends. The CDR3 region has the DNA TGTGCCAGCTCACGAGGGCGGAACTATGGCTACACCTTC. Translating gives CASSRGRNYGYTF.

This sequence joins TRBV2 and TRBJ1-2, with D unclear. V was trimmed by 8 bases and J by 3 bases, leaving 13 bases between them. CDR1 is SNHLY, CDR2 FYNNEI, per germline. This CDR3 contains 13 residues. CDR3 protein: CASRHIWDYGYTF. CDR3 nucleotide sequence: TGTGCCAGCCGGCATATTTGGGACTATGGCTACACCTTC.

The CDR3 protein is CASSPNSNEQFF. The CDR3 region has the DNA TGTGCCAGCAGCCCTAACAGCAATGAGCAGTTCTTC. The chain combines TRBV9 with TRBJ2-1; D gene uncertain. The V end lost 4 bases, the J end lost 6 bases, and 8 bases lay between the germline ends. This CDR3 has 12 amino acids. Germline V gene sequence: CDR1 SGDLS, CDR2 YYNGEE.

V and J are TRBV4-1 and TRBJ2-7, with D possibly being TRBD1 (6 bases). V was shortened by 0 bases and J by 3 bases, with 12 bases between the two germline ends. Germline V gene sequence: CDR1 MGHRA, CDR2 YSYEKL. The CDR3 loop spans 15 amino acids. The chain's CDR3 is CASSQESRGFYEQYF. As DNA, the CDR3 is TGCGCCAGCAGCCAAGAATCGAGGGGGTTCTACGAGCAGTACTTC.

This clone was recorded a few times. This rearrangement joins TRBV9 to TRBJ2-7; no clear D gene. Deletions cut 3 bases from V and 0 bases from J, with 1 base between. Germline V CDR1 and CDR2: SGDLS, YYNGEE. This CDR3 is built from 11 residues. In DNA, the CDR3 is TGTGCCAGCAGCGCCTCCTACGAGCAGTACTTC. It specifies CASSASYEQYF.

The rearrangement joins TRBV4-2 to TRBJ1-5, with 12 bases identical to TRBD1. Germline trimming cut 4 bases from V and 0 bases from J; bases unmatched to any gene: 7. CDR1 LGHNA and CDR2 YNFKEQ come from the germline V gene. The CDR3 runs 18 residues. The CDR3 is CASSLGTGGINSNQPQHF. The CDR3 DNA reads TGTGCCAGCAGCCTCGGGACAGGGGGCATCAATAGCAATCAGCCCCAGCATTTT.

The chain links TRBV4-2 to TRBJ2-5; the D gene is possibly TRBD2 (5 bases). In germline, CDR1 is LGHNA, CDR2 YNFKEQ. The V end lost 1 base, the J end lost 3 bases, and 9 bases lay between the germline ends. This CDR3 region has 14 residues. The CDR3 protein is CASSQGLAEETQYF. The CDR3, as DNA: TGTGCCAGCAGCCAAGGGCTAGCAGAAGAGACCCAGTACTTC.